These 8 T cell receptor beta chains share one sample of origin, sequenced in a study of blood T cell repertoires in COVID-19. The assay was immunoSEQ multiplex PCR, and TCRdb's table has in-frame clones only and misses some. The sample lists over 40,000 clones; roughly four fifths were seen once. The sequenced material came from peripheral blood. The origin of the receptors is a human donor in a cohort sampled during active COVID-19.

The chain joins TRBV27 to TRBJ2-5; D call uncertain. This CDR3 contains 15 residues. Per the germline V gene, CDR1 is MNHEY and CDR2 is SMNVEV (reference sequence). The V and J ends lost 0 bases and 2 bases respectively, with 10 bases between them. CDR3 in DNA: TGTGCCAGCAGTTTATCGCATCCAGTACAAGAGACCCAGTACTTC. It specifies CASSLSHPVQETQYF.

The CDR3 loop reads CASSMTSGRIKTQYF. The CDR3, as DNA: TGTGCCAGCAGCATGACTAGCGGGAGGATAAAGACCCAGTACTTC. The V gene is TRBV7-2, the J gene TRBJ2-5, with 13 bases identical to TRBD2. Trimming took 5 bases from V and 6 from J; bases not matched to a gene: 6. The CDR3 has 15 residues. Germline V gives CDR1 SGHTA, CDR2 FQGNSA. The whole variable domain, remainder taken from reference TRBV7-2 and TRBJ2-5, is GAGVSQSPSNKVTEKGKDVELRCDPISGHTALYWYRQSLGQGLEFLIYFQGNSAPDKSGLPSDRFSAERTGGSVSTLTIQRTQQEDSAVYLCASSMTSGRIKTQYFGPGTRLLVL.

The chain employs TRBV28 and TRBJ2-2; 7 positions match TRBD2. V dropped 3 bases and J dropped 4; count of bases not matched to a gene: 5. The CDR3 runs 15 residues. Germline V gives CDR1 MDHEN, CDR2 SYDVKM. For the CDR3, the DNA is TGTGCCAGCAGTTTCAGCGGGACGATCACCGGGGAGCTGTTTTTT. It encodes CASSFSGTITGELFF.

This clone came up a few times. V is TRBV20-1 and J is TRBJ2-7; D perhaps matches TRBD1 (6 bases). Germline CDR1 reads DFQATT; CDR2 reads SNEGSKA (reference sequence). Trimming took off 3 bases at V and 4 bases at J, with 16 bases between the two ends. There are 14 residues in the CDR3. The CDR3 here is CSASNREGVYEQYF. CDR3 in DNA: TGCAGTGCTAGTAACAGGGAAGGGGTATACGAGCAGTACTTC.

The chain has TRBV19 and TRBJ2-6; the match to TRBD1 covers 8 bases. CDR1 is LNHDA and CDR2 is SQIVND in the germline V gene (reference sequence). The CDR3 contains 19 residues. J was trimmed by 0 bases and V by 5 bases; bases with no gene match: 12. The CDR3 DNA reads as TGTGCCAGTAGTCCCCGAGGGGGCAGGGGGCTCTCTGGGGCCAACGTCCTGACTTTC. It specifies CASSPRGGRGLSGANVLTF.

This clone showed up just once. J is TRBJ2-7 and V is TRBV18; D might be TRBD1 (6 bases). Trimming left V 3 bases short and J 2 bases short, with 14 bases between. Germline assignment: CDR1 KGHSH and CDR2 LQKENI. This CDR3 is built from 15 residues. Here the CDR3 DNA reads TGTGCCAGCTCACCTTCCGGGACATTTACCTACGAGCAGTACTTC. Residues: CASSPSGTFTYEQYF. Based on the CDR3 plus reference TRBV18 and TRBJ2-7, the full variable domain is NAGVMQNPRHLVRRRGQEARLRCSPMKGHSHVYWYRQLPEEGLKFMVYLQKENIIDESGMPKERFSAEFPKEGPSILRIQQVVRGDSAAYFCASSPSGTFTYEQYFGPGTRLTVT.

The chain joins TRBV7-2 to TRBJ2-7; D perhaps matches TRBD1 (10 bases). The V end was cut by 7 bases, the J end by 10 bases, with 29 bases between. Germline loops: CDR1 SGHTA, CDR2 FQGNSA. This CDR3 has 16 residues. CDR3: CASTTAGGQGPYTQYF. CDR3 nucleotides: TGTGCCAGCACCACAGCGGGGGGACAGGGGCCATATACCCAGTACTTC.

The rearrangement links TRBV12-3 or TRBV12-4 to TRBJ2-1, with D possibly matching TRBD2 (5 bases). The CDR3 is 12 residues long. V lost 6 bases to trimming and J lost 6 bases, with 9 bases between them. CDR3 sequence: CASRPGINEQFF. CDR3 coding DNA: TGTGCCAGCAGACCCGGGATCAATGAGCAGTTCTTC.